This T cell receptor beta chain was identified in a study of blood T cell repertoires in COVID-19. For the study at large: Acute-phase and convalescent COVID-19 samples originated in the United States, Italy and Spain. The cDNA or gDNA used as material had been derived from T cells, B-cell-depleted T cells, or PBMCs.

Assay: immunoSEQ multiplex PCR; the TCRdb copy retains only in-frame clones and omits some. The sample has 200,000 to 300,000 clones; around 87% are singletons. V shed 5 bases and J shed 0 bases, with 16 bases lying between them. CDR1 is GTSNPN, CDR2 SVGIG, per germline (reference sequence). The CDR3 spans 15 residues. Followed longitudinally, the Seattle patients had been enrolled during active infection. Specimen: peripheral blood. The rearrangement links TRBV30 to TRBJ1-2, with D possibly TRBD1 on 6 matching bases. This TCR derives from a woman between 55 and 75 years old with COVID-19, enrolled during active disease. The CDR3 DNA follows: TGTGCCTGGGCAATGGGGGCGGACACTAACTATGGCTACACCTTC. Amino acids: CAWAMGADTNYGYTF.